These 32 T cell receptor beta chains originate from one sample sequenced in a study of blood T cell repertoires in COVID-19. Method: immunoSEQ multiplex PCR; TCRdb's copy keeps in-frame clones and lacks some. The sample carries approximately 290,000 clones, about nine tenths recorded once. What was sequenced was PBMCs or T cells enriched from blood (not recorded which). These receptors originate from a woman between 25 and 40 years old who had recovered from COVID-19.

The J gene is TRBJ1-1, the V gene TRBV5-6; D is undetermined. There are 13 residues in the CDR3. Germline CDR1 SGHDT, CDR2 YYEEEE. Trimming shortened V by 2 bases and J by 7 bases, and 12 bases separated the two germline ends. DNA of the CDR3: TGTGCCAGCAGCTTTGGCAGGTCGATTGAAGCTTTCTTT. Its translation: CASSFGRSIEAFF.

The V and J genes are TRBV2 and TRBJ2-2; D unresolved. Germline lookup yields CDR1 SNHLY and CDR2 FYNNEI. This CDR3 has 12 residues. Trimming cost V 8 bases and J 1 base, with 5 bases left between them. The CDR3 loop is CASLKNTGELFF. The DNA of the CDR3 is TGTGCCAGCTTAAAGAACACCGGGGAGCTGTTTTTT.

J is TRBJ2-1 and V is TRBV27, with a weak D call TRBD2 (6 bases). Germline CDR1 MNHEY, CDR2 SMNVEV (reference sequence). Trimming took off 7 bases at V and 5 bases at J, with 9 bases between the two ends. CDR3 size: 12 residues. This CDR3 reads CASIGLNNEQFF. CDR3 DNA sequence: TGTGCCAGCATCGGACTAAACAATGAGCAGTTCTTC.

This rearrangement joins TRBV28 to TRBJ2-6, with D possibly matching TRBD1 (5 bases). The ends were cut back, 5 bases at V and 2 bases at J, with 16 bases in the middle. CDR1 and CDR2 (germline): MDHEN, SYDVKM. The CDR3 length is 17 residues. CDR3 sequence reads: CASSAPYPGTGANVLTF. CDR3 nucleotide sequence: TGTGCCAGCAGTGCCCCCTACCCAGGGACTGGGGCCAACGTCCTGACTTTC.

The chain uses TRBV6-4 and TRBJ2-3; TRBD1 agrees at 10 bases. The CDR3 is 17 residues long. The V and J ends lost 5 bases and 3 bases, in that order; junction bases with no gene match: 11. Looked up from germline, CDR1 is MRHNA and CDR2 is SNTAGT. The CDR3 DNA reads TGTGCCAGCAGTCCCACCCAGGGGACAGGGGTTACAGATACGCAGTATTTT. Its protein is CASSPTQGTGVTDTQYF.

This clone has a single count. The genes are TRBV7-9 and TRBJ2-5, with D unresolved. The CDR3 is 11 amino acids. Trimming removed 5 bases at V and 3 bases at J, with 4 bases between. Germline CDR1 SEHNR, CDR2 FQNEAQ (reference sequence). The CDR3 protein is CASSGEETQYF. Written as DNA, the CDR3 is TGTGCCAGCAGCGGAGAAGAGACCCAGTACTTC. The full variable domain, its missing parts supplied by reference TRBV7-9 and TRBJ2-5, is DTGVSQNPRHKITKRGQNVTFRCDPISEHNRLYWYRQTLGQGPEFLTYFQNEAQLEKSRLLSDRFSAERPKGSFSTLEIQRTEQGDSAMYLCASSGEETQYFGPGTRLLVL.

J is TRBJ2-6 and V is TRBV27; 10 nucleotides match TRBD1. V was pared by 6 bases and J by 2 bases, with 7 bases of the junction left unmatched. The CDR3 runs 17 residues. CDR1 is MNHEY and CDR2 is SMNVEV in the germline V gene (reference sequence). The CDR3: CASSSGTGVAGANVLTF. The CDR3 DNA reads TGTGCCAGCAGCTCCGGGACAGGGGTGGCTGGGGCCAACGTCCTGACTTTC.

This rearrangement joins TRBV28 to TRBJ1-3, with 7 bases matching TRBD1. The CDR3 is 16 residues long. Trimming took 7 bases from V and 0 from J; bases not matched to a gene: 9. From germline, CDR1 is MDHEN and CDR2 SYDVKM. The CDR3: CASTRTGRSSGNTIYF. As DNA, the CDR3 is TGTGCCAGCACCCGGACAGGCCGGAGCTCTGGAAACACCATATATTTT.

The chain links TRBV7-9 to TRBJ2-2, with 7 bases that match TRBD2. The CDR3 extends over 15 amino acids. CDR1 is SEHNR, CDR2 FQNEAQ, per germline (reference sequence). J gave up 7 bases and V 3 bases, and 8 bases lay outside the gene matches. The CDR3 region is CASSFRREKVGELFF. The DNA of the CDR3 is TGTGCCAGCAGCTTTAGGCGGGAGAAGGTCGGGGAGCTGTTTTTT.

The gene calls are TRBV9 and TRBJ2-5; 10 positions agree with TRBD1. In germline, CDR1 is SGDLS, CDR2 YYNGEE. The CDR3 covers 14 residues. V dropped 4 bases and J dropped 3; count of bases not matched to a gene: 3. The CDR3 nucleotides read TGTGCCAGCAGCCCGGGACAGGGGAAAGAGACCCAGTACTTC. Its translation: CASSPGQGKETQYF.

The chain links TRBV2 to TRBJ1-1; D not certain. The V gene's germline CDR1 is SNHLY and CDR2 FYNNEI. Trimming took off 3 bases at V and 1 base at J, with 9 bases between the two ends. This CDR3 is 14 amino acids long. The DNA of the CDR3 is TGTGCCAGCAGTGAGAGGACTAAGAACACTGAAGCTTTCTTT. Translation gives CASSERTKNTEAFF.

The gene calls are TRBV30 and TRBJ2-7; no clear D gene. CDR1 and CDR2 (germline): GTSNPN, SVGIG (reference sequence). V dropped 4 bases and J dropped 2 bases, with 15 bases sitting between them. The CDR3 length is 14 residues. In DNA, the CDR3 is TGTGCCTGGAACGAGGAGAGGATTGCCTACGAGCAGTACTTC. Its translation: CAWNEERIAYEQYF.

The chain couples TRBV6-1 to TRBJ2-1, with D unclear. Germline-derived CDR1 and CDR2 are MNHNS and SASEGT. Trimming shortened V by 2 bases and J by 4 bases, and 15 bases separated the two germline ends. The CDR3 length is 16 residues. CDR3 DNA sequence: TGTGCCAGCAGTGAACAGGCCCGACACATTTACAATGAGCAGTTCTTC. Residues: CASSEQARHIYNEQFF.

The chain employs TRBV10-1 and TRBJ2-3, with 9 bases lining up with TRBD2. V was pared by 6 bases and J by 3 bases, with 16 bases of the junction left unmatched. This CDR3 contains 18 residues. The germline V gene encodes CDR1 WNHNN and CDR2 SYGVQD (reference sequence). CDR3 residues: CASSLTPPGLARTDTQYF. The DNA of the CDR3 is TGCGCCAGCAGCCTTACTCCTCCGGGACTAGCAAGGACAGATACGCAGTATTTT.

V usage is TRBV6-4 and J usage is TRBJ1-3, with D possibly being TRBD1 (6 bases). Germline lookup yields CDR1 MRHNA and CDR2 SNTAGT. V lost 5 bases, J lost 0 bases, and 11 bases lay in between. The length of the CDR3 is 15 residues. CDR3 in amino acids: CASSSWDTSGNTIYF. The DNA for the CDR3 is TGTGCCAGCAGTTCCTGGGACACCTCTGGAAACACCATATATTTT.

The V gene is TRBV5-1, the J gene TRBJ2-7; TRBD2 agrees at 12 bases. Trimming removed 7 bases from V and 2 bases from J; junction bases left unmatched: 1. CDR1 is SGHRS, CDR2 YFSETQ, per germline. The CDR3 sequence is 13 residues long. This chain's CDR3 is CASGLAGPYEQYF. The CDR3 DNA sequence: TGCGCCAGCGGACTAGCGGGACCCTACGAGCAGTACTTC.

This rearrangement joins TRBV7-8 to TRBJ2-1; 10 bases are shared with TRBD2. CDR3 length: 16 amino acids. Trimming at V came to 5 bases and at J to 4 bases, leaving 8 bases not matched to a gene. CDR1 SGHVS and CDR2 FQNEAQ come from the germline V gene. This CDR3 is CASSPTGTSAYNEQFF. The CDR3 DNA follows: TGTGCCAGCAGCCCGACCGGGACTAGCGCATACAATGAGCAGTTCTTC.

This clone showed up just once. Other DNA sequences in the sample encode the same CDR3. The chain is built from TRBV20-1 and TRBJ2-7; no definite D call. V gave up 2 bases and J gave up 4 bases, with 6 bases separating them. The CDR3 extends over 11 amino acids. CDR1 and CDR2 from the germline V gene are DFQATT and SNEGSKA (reference sequence). CDR3 sequence (DNA): TGCAGTGCTAGACTCACTTACGAGCAGTACTTC. It is translated as CSARLTYEQYF.

In this sample, this clone turned up once. This chain's CDR3 is CASSLVGNSYEQYF. The CDR3 DNA reads TGTGCCAGCAGCTTGGTCGGGAACTCCTACGAGCAGTACTTC. The chain joins TRBV5-4 to TRBJ2-7, with a possible D match to TRBD2 (5 bases). This CDR3 has 14 residues. The V and J ends lost 0 bases and 0 bases respectively, with 7 bases between them. Germline assignment: CDR1 SGHNT and CDR2 YYREEE (reference sequence).

V is TRBV5-1 and J is TRBJ2-7; D unclear. This CDR3 has 13 amino acids. Germline CDR1 reads SGHRS; CDR2 reads YFSETQ. Trimming pared 6 bases from V and 5 bases from J, leaving 15 bases between. Here the CDR3 DNA reads TGCGCCAGCAATGTAGATCCCCTGGACGAGCAGTACTTC. It encodes CASNVDPLDEQYF.

This chain links TRBV28 with TRBJ2-5, with 8 bases aligning to TRBD2. The J segment lost 1 base and the V segment lost 9 bases, leaving 4 bases of the junction unmatched. The germline V gene has CDR1 MDHEN and CDR2 SYDVKM. The CDR3 is 13 residues long. Here the CDR3 reads CASSSGSQETQYF. In DNA form, the CDR3 reads TGTGCCAGTTCTAGCGGGTCCCAAGAGACCCAGTACTTC.

The V call is TRBV11-2, the J call TRBJ2-7; 14 nucleotides match TRBD2. In germline, CDR1 is SGHAT, CDR2 FQNNGV. Germline trimming cut 2 bases from V and 0 bases from J; bases unmatched to any gene: 6. This CDR3 is 18 amino acids long. As DNA, the CDR3 is TGTGCCAGCAGCTTAAAAGGGACTAGCGGGAGAGGCTCCTACGAGCAGTACTTC. Protein product: CASSLKGTSGRGSYEQYF.

J is TRBJ2-3 and V is TRBV7-9; TRBD2 matches 14 bases. V lost 4 bases to trimming and J lost 4 bases; unmatched junction nucleotides: 13. This CDR3 region has 19 residues. CDR1 is SEHNR, CDR2 FQNEAQ, per germline (reference sequence). CDR3 amino acids: CASSSTGTSGRAAPDTQYF. The CDR3 region has the DNA TGTGCCAGCAGCTCCACCGGGACTAGCGGGAGAGCCGCGCCAGATACGCAGTATTTT.

CDR3 bases: TGTGCCAGCTCACCTCAGGGTGGCTATGGCTACACCTTC. It codes for CASSPQGGYGYTF. The chain links TRBV18 to TRBJ1-2, with D possibly being TRBD1 (5 bases). Germline loops: CDR1 KGHSH, CDR2 LQKENI. This CDR3 has 13 residues. Trimming shortened V by 3 bases and J by 4 bases, and 9 bases separated the two germline ends. Full variable domain (rest looked up from reference TRBV18 and TRBJ1-2): NAGVMQNPRHLVRRRGQEARLRCSPMKGHSHVYWYRQLPEEGLKFMVYLQKENIIDESGMPKERFSAEFPKEGPSILRIQQVVRGDSAAYFCASSPQGGYGYTFGSGTRLTVV.

To note about this clone: Sequence at one end of the junction differs from germline and may be a read error. The V call is TRBV19, the J call TRBJ2-1; 14 bases match TRBD2. This CDR3 is 15 amino acids long. Per germline, CDR1 LNHDA and CDR2 SQIVND (reference sequence). The DNA for the CDR3 is TGTACCAGTACCCCCGGGACTAGCGGGAGAAATGAGCAGTTCTTC. Translation: CTSTPGTSGRNEQFF.

The rearrangement uses TRBV19 and TRBJ2-1; a possible D gene is TRBD2 (6 bases). Germline-derived CDR1 and CDR2 are LNHDA and SQIVND (reference sequence). The CDR3 totals 16 residues. V lost 7 bases and J lost 5, with 21 bases in between. CDR3 in amino acids: CASTKGLASLHNEQFF. CDR3 in DNA: TGTGCCAGTACCAAGGGACTTGCCTCTCTACACAATGAGCAGTTCTTC.

The V gene is TRBV19, the J gene TRBJ1-2, with no clear D. The ends were cut back, 6 bases at V and 9 bases at J, with 11 bases in the middle. This CDR3 is 11 amino acids long. The germline V gene encodes CDR1 LNHDA and CDR2 SQIVND (reference sequence). Here the CDR3 DNA reads TGTGCCAGTAGCAAATACGACAGCTACACCTTC. The encoded protein is CASSKYDSYTF.

The chain links TRBV6-5 to TRBJ2-5; 10 bases are shared with TRBD2. CDR1 and CDR2 (germline): MNHEY, SVGAGI. With V trimmed by 0 bases and J by 7 bases, 8 bases remained unmatched. The CDR3 runs to 16 residues. This chain's CDR3 is CASSYSKASGSGTQYF. In nucleotides, the CDR3 is TGTGCCAGCAGTTACTCGAAGGCTAGCGGGAGCGGGACCCAGTACTTC.

The rearrangement links TRBV6-2 or TRBV6-3 to TRBJ2-1, with a weak D call TRBD2 (6 bases). V was trimmed by 4 bases and J by 4 bases, leaving 11 bases between them. Germline V gene data show CDR1 as MNHEY and CDR2 as SVGEGT. This CDR3 is built from 14 residues. CDR3 in DNA: TGTGCCAGCAGTTCCCGGGACTGGTACAATGAGCAGTTCTTC. As protein: CASSSRDWYNEQFF.

The rearrangement uses TRBV18 and TRBJ2-2, with 7 bases fitting TRBD1. CDR3 size: 18 residues. Trimming cost V 0 bases and J 6 bases; bases outside gene matches: 13. Germline values: CDR1 KGHSH, CDR2 LQKENI. The CDR3 bases are TGTGCCAGCTCACCACCGAATCTTTTAGGGGGCCGGTCCGGGGAGCTGTTTTTT. Amino acids: CASSPPNLLGGRSGELFF.

The chain has TRBV30 and TRBJ1-6; weak D call: TRBD1 (6 bases). The CDR3 runs to 17 residues. CDR1 is GTSNPN and CDR2 is SVGIG in the germline V gene (reference sequence). The V and J ends lost 0 bases and 3 bases respectively, with 15 bases between them. The DNA for the CDR3 is TGTGCCTGGAGTGTGCCAAGCGGGGGCTTCTATAATTCACCCCTCCACTTT. This encodes CAWSVPSGGFYNSPLHF.

J is TRBJ2-1 and V is TRBV5-8; TRBD2 agrees at 11 bases. With V trimmed by 0 bases and J by 7 bases, 12 bases remained unmatched. This CDR3 spans 18 amino acids. Per germline, CDR1 SGHTS and CDR2 YDEGEE. The CDR3 spells CASSLGGASGRFANEQFF. As DNA, the CDR3 is TGTGCCAGCAGCTTGGGGGGGGCTAGCGGGAGGTTCGCAAATGAGCAGTTCTTC.